This T cell receptor (beta chain) is from a study of T cell responses to AZD1222 COVID-19 vaccine. General study findings and limits: Increases in Spike-specific TCR breadth and depth were seen after two AZD1222 doses. AZD1222 recipients seropositive at baseline numbered only six. Spike was spanned by vaccine-associated CD4 TCRs, with dominance at 160-218 and 743-854. After the peak T cell response, and only then, were repertoires sampled.

The method was immunoSEQ multiplex PCR; TCRdb's version includes in-frame clones alone and lacks a portion of them. Among 140,000 to 150,000 clones, 80% to 90% were seen once, and the ten largest hold roughly 1.7%. The V gene's germline CDR1 is KGHDR and CDR2 SFDVKD. The CDR3 spans 13 residues. The V end lost 8 bases, the J end lost 5 bases, and 11 bases lay between the germline ends. This clone was seen a few times. As yet, its antigen is unknown. This TCR was recovered from an adult in good health. The chain recombines TRBV24-1 with TRBJ2-2; D might be TRBD2 (6 bases). The source material was peripheral blood, sampled on day 0 of AZD1222 vaccination. In DNA, the CDR3 is TGTGCCACCAAGGCAGGGAGGACCGGGGAGCTGTTTTTT. As protein: CATKAGRTGELFF.